This T cell receptor (beta chain) emerged from a study of tumor-infiltrating lymphocytes in primary liver carcinoma. The CDR3 consists of 17 residues. Germline V gives CDR1 SGHNT, CDR2 YENEEA. Trimming removed 4 bases from V and 9 bases from J, with 25 bases in between. Production of TCR beta cDNA used about 500 ng total RNA together with a constant-region primer. The TCR beta library was amplified through three nested multiplex PCR rounds in a modified ARM-PCR procedure. In the first two PCR rounds, TRBV1-TRBV30 forward primers were paired with a C-beta reverse primer, and each round lasted approximately 9 cycles. Each CDR3 protein gets one entry after TCRdb re-called the multiplex PCR reads with MiXCR. Here the sample spans fewer than 150,000 distinct CDR3 sequences, 50% to 70% being singletons. The tissue used was unsorted bulk material of roughly 17-31 mg. RNA and DNA were co-extracted from it with the AllPrep DNA/RNA mini kit.

The J gene is TRBJ2-1, the V gene TRBV11-3, with D possibly being TRBD1 (5 bases). The origin of this receptor is a woman in her sixties with primary liver carcinoma and hepatitis B virus infection. Sequenced sample: liver tumor tissue from sampling region 1. Subset denoted: tumor region T1, superior pole. In DNA, the CDR3 is TGTGCCAGCAGCTCCCGTGGGGCGCGGACCATGGTCATTGAGCAGTTCTTC. It translates to CASSSRGARTMVIEQFF.